This T cell receptor (beta chain) was retrieved from a study of blood T cell repertoires in COVID-19. Study information: COVID-19 samples from acute and convalescent phases originated in the United States, Italy and Spain. PBMCs, B-cell-depleted T cells, or T cells were the source of the cDNA or gDNA that made up the material.

A Seattle source enrolled patients during active infection and followed them longitudinally. As processed by the authors: It was from reference gene primer amplification that nucleated cell counts were estimated. Sequenced by immunoSEQ multiplex PCR; TCRdb stores in-frame clones only, minus some. The DNA was the basis for D and trimming; V, J and clone size are from that table. The table includes about 120,000 clones, around 90% detected once. The germline gives CDR1 MNHEY, CDR2 SMNVEV (reference sequence). This CDR3 has 14 amino acids. The V gene lost 5 bases and the J gene lost 7 bases, with 15 bases spanning the gap.

The sequence derives from a woman in her sixties or seventies with COVID-19, enrolled during active disease. The chain is built from TRBV27 and TRBJ2-4; maybe TRBD1 (6 bases). Sequenced sample: peripheral blood. The CDR3 sequence is CASSPGPRGNIQYF. Here the CDR3 DNA reads TGTGCCAGCAGTCCCGGCCCGAGGGGGAACATTCAGTACTTC.